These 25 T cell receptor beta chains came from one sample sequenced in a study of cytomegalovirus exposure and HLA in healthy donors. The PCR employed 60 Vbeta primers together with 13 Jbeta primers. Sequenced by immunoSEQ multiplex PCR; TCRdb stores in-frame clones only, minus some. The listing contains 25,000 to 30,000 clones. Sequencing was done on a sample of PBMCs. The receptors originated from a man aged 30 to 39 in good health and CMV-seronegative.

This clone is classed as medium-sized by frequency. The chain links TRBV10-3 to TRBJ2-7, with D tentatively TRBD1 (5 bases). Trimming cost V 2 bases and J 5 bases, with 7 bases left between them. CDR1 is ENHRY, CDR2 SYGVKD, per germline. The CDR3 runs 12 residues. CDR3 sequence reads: CAISEGAHEQYF. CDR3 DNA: TGTGCCATCAGTGAGGGGGCGCACGAGCAGTACTTC.

Here the CDR3 reads CASSQLGEQGVSGELFF. In DNA, the CDR3 is TGCGCCAGCAGTCAATTGGGGGAACAGGGGGTAAGCGGGGAGCTGTTTTTT. The V gene is TRBV23-1, the J gene TRBJ2-2; 8 bases map to TRBD1. TRBV23-1 is reported as an ORF; its role is uncertain. There are 17 residues in the CDR3. Trimming at V came to 1 base and at J to 7 bases, leaving 11 bases not matched to a gene.

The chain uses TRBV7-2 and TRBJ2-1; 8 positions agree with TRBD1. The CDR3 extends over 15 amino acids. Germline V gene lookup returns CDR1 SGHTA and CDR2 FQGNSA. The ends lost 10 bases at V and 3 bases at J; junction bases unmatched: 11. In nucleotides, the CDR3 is TGTGCCACCCGCCCGGGGACAGGATACTACAATGAGCAGTTCTTC. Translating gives CATRPGTGYYNEQFF.

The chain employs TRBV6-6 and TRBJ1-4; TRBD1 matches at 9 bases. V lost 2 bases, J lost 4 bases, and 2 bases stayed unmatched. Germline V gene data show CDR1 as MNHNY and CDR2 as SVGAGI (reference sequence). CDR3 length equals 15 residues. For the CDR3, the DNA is TGTGCCAGCAGTTACGGGGGACAGGGTAATGAAAAACTGTTTTTT. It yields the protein CASSYGGQGNEKLFF.

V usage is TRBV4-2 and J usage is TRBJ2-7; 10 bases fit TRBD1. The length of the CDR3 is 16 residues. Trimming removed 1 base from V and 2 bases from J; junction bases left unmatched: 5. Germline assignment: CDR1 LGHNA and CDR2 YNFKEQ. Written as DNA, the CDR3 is TGTGCCAGCAGCCAAGCCGTTGGGACAGGGGCCTACGAGCAGTACTTC. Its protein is CASSQAVGTGAYEQYF.

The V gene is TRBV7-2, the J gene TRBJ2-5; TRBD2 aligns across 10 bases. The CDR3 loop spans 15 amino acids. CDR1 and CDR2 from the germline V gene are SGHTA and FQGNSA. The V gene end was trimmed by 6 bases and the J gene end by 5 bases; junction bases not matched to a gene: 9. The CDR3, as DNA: TGTGCCAGCAGGAGGGGGCTAGCGGGAGTGGAGACCCAGTACTTC. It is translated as CASRRGLAGVETQYF.

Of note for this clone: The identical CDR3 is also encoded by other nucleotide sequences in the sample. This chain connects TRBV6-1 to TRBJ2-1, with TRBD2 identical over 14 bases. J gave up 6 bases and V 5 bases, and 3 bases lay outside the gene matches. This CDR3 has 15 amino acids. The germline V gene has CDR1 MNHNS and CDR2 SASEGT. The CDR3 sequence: CASSSGTSGSNEQFF. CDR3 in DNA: TGTGCCAGCAGTTCCGGGACTAGCGGGAGCAATGAGCAGTTCTTC.

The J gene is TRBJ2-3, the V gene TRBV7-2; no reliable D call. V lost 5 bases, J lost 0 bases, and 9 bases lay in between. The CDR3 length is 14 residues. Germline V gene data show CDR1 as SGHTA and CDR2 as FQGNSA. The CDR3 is CASSRLGSTDTQYF. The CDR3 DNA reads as TGTGCCAGCAGCCGGTTGGGCAGCACAGATACGCAGTATTTT.

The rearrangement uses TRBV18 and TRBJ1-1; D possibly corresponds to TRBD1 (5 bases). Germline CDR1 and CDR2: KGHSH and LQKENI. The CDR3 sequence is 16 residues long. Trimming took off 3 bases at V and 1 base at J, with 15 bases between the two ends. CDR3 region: CASSPFSGSKNTEAFF. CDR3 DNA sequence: TGTGCCAGCTCACCGTTTTCAGGGTCTAAGAACACTGAAGCTTTCTTT.

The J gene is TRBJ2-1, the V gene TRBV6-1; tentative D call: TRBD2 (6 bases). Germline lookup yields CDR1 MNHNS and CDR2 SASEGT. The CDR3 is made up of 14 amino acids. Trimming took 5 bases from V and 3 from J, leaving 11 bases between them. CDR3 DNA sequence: TGTGCCAGCAGTTTAGCGGCCCTCTACAATGAGCAGTTCTTC. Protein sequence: CASSLAALYNEQFF.

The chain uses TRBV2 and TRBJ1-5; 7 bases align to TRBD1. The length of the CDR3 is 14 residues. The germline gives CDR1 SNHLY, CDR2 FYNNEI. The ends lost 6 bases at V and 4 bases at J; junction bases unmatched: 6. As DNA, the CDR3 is TGTGCCAGCAGCTGGACAGGATTAAATCAGCCCCAGCATTTT. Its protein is CASSWTGLNQPQHF. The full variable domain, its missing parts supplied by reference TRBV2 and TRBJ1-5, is EPEVTQTPSHQVTQMGQEVILRCVPISNHLYFYWYRQILGQKVEFLVSFYNNEISEKSEIFDDQFSVERPDGSNFTLKIRSTKLEDSAMYFCASSWTGLNQPQHFGDGTRLSIL.

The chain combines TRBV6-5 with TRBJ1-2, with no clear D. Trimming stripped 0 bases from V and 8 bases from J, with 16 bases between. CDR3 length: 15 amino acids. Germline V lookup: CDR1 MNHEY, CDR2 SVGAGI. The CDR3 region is CASSYSAVLSLGYTF. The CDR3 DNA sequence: TGTGCCAGCAGTTACTCGGCAGTTTTAAGTTTGGGCTACACCTTC.

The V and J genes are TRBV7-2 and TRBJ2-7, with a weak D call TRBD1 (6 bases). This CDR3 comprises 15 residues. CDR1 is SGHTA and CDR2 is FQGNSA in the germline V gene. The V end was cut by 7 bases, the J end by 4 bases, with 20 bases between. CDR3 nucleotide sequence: TGTGCCAGCACCCTTCTCGCGGCAGGGGTATACGAGCAGTACTTC. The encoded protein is CASTLLAAGVYEQYF.

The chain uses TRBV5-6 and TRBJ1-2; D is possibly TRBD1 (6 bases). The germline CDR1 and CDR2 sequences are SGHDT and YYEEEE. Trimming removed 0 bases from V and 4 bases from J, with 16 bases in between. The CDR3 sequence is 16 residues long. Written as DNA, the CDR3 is TGTGCCAGCAGCTTGGGACACTGGGGGGGGCCCTATGGCTACACCTTC. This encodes CASSLGHWGGPYGYTF.

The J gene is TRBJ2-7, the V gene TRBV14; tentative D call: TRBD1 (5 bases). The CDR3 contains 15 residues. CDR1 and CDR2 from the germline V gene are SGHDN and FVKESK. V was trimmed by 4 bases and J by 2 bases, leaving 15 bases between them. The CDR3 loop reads CASSPYRLSTYEQYF. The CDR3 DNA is TGTGCCAGCAGCCCTTACAGGTTATCCACCTACGAGCAGTACTTC.

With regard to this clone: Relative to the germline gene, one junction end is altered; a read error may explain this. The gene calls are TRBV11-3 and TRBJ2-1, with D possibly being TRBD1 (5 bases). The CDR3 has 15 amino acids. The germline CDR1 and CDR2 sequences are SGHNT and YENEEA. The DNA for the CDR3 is TGTGCCAGCAGCCCTCGCCAGGGAAACTACGATGAGCAGTTCTTC. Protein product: CASSPRQGNYDEQFF.

Here the CDR3 DNA reads TGTGCCAGCAGTGTACCTCTCGGACAGGGAAGATATACGCAGTATTTT. This gives the protein CASSVPLGQGRYTQYF. The chain is built from TRBV6-1 and TRBJ2-3; the match to TRBD1 covers 8 bases. CDR1 and CDR2 (germline): MNHNS, SASEGT. The CDR3 totals 16 residues. Unmatched junction bases numbered 13, after V lost 4 bases and J lost 7 bases.

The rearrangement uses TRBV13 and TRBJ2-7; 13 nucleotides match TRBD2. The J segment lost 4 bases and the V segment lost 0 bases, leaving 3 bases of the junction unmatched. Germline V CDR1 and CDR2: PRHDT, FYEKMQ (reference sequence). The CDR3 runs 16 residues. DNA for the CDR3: TGTGCCAGCAGCTTAGGGGGACTAGCGGGAAGGTACGAGCAGTACTTC. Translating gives CASSLGGLAGRYEQYF.

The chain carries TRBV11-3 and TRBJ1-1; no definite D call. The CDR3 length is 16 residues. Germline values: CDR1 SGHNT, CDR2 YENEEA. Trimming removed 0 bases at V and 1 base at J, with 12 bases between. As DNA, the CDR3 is TGTGCCAGCAGCTTAGATTACTGGCAGGAGAACACTGAAGCTTTCTTT. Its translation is CASSLDYWQENTEAFF.

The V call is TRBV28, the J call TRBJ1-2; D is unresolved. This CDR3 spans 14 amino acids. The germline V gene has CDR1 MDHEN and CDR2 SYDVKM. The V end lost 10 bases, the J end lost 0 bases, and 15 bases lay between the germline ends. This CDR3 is CAIPRGDSNYGYTF. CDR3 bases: TGTGCCATCCCCCGGGGTGATTCTAACTATGGCTACACCTTC.

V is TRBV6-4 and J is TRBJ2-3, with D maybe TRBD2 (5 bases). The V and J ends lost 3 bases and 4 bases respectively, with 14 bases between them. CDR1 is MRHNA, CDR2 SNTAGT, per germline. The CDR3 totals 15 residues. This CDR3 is CASSEAPGVADTQYF. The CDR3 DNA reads TGTGCCAGCAGTGAAGCGCCCGGGGTCGCAGATACGCAGTATTTT.

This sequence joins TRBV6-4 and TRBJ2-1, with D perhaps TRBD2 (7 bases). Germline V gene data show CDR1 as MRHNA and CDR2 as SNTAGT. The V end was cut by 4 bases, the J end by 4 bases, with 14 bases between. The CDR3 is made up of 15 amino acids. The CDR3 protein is CASSVSGGLYNEQFF. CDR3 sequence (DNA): TGTGCCAGCAGTGTTTCGGGGGGCTTATACAATGAGCAGTTCTTC.

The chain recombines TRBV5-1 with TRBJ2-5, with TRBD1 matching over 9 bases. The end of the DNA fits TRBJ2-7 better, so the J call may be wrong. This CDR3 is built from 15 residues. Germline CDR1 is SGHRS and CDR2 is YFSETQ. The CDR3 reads CASSWARQGGGEQYF. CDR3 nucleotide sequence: TGCGCCAGCAGCTGGGCAAGACAGGGGGGCGGCGAGCAGTACTTC.

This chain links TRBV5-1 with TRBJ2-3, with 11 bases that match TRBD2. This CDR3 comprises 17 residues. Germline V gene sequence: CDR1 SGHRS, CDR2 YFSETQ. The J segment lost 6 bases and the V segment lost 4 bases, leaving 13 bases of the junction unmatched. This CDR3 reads CASSQRNLAGGLDTQYF. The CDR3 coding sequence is TGCGCCAGCAGCCAACGGAACTTAGCGGGAGGGTTGGATACGCAGTATTTT.

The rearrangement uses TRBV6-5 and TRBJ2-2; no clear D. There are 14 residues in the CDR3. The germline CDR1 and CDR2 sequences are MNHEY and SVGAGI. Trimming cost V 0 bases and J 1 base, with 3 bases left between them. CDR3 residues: CASSYSRNTGELFF. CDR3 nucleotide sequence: TGTGCCAGCAGTTACTCGAGGAACACCGGGGAGCTGTTTTTT.